The clone carrying this T cell receptor beta chain was seen a single time. What it binds is unknown. After removal of 1 base from V and 6 bases from J, the junction contained 10 bases not matched to a gene. CDR1 is SGHNT, CDR2 YYREEE, per germline (reference sequence). CDR3 size: 16 residues. The source of the sample is a study of PD-1 blockade in mismatch repair-deficient tumors. Notes on the study in general: Tumor-resident clones, often absent from pretreatment blood, expanded after pembrolizumab and then contracted.

Repertoires were generated with immunoSEQ multiplex PCR, while TCRdb's copy carries only in-frame clones and drops some. The sample has about 120,000 clones; roughly nine tenths are singletons. The material was peripheral blood, obtained 44 weeks after starting pembrolizumab. The chain has TRBV5-4 and TRBJ2-3; 8 bases agree with TRBD2. This receptor was identified in an adult with mismatch repair-deficient cancer. As DNA, the CDR3 is TGTGCCAGCAGCTTGTCGGCGGGAGGTCGCCCCGATACGCAGTATTTT. Translation gives CASSLSAGGRPDTQYF.